This T cell receptor (beta chain) appears in the sequencing data of a study of cytomegalovirus exposure and HLA in healthy donors. Points on this clone: The antigen remains undetermined.

CDR3 length: 13 residues. Trimming left V 4 bases short and J 7 bases short, with 13 bases between. Germline V gives CDR1 SGHDN, CDR2 FVKESK. PCR was performed using 60 Vbeta and 13 Jbeta primers. Libraries were prepared by immunoSEQ multiplex PCR; TCRdb keeps only in-frame clonotypes and omits some of them. The repertoire has roughly 180,000 clones, 80% of them found once; the top ten carry approximately 2%. Study-level results: Owing to their indistinguishability, certain V segments, notably TRBV6-2 and TRBV6-3, were excluded. CMV serostatus was the sole immune exposure data available.

J is TRBJ1-2 and V is TRBV14; D uncertain. The TCR sequence derives from a woman aged 30 to 39 in good health and CMV-seronegative. Input material: PBMCs. In DNA, the CDR3 is TGTGCCAGCAGCCCGGAACTGGCGGGTGGCTACACCTTC. Amino acid sequence: CASSPELAGGYTF.